These T cell receptor beta chains were read from a single sample in a study of blood T cell repertoires in COVID-19. Generated by immunoSEQ multiplex PCR, the TCRdb table keeps only in-frame clones and is missing some. The table has 84,000 or so clones, about 83% seen once. The source material was peripheral blood. The origin of the receptors is a human donor in a cohort sampled during active COVID-19. Both conserved end residues are part of each CDR3. The D gene is left open where the match is weak. Size is stated for part of the rows, as once, few or many counts, or as a class when the clone is expanded.

D gene,V gene,J gene,clone size,CDR3 protein,CDR3 DNA
TRBD1,TRBV7-9,TRBJ1-2,.,CASSLAGTDGGYTF,TGTGCCAGCAGCTTAGCAGGGACAGACGGTGGCTACACCTTC
.,TRBV2,TRBJ2-1,.,CASRGLLNYYNEQFF,TGTGCCAGCAGAGGACTCCTGAACTACTACAATGAGCAGTTCTTC
.,TRBV29-1,TRBJ2-7,.,CSYSGGQGSYEQYF,TGCAGCTACTCGGGTGGGCAGGGGTCCTACGAGCAGTACTTC
TRBD1,TRBV11-2,TRBJ2-7,.,CASSSGQPGSYEQYF,TGTGCCAGCAGCTCGGGACAGCCGGGGTCCTACGAGCAGTACTTC
TRBD1,TRBV3-1/TRBV3-2,TRBJ2-7,.,CASGVRGQGSYEQYF,TGTGCCAGCGGGGTTCGTGGACAGGGGAGCTACGAGCAGTACTTC
.,TRBV30,TRBJ2-6,.,CAWSDQGFGANVLTF,TGTGCCTGGAGCGATCAGGGTTTTGGGGCCAACGTCCTGACTTTC
.,TRBV6-5,TRBJ1-1,.,CASMEGTGNTEAFF,TGTGCCAGCATGGAGGGCACGGGGAACACTGAAGCTTTCTTT
TRBD1,TRBV7-2,TRBJ1-4,few,CASSSGQPNEKLFF,TGTGCCAGCAGCTCGGGACAGCCAAATGAAAAACTGTTTTTT
TRBD2,TRBV29-1,TRBJ2-1,once,CSVDGTSGYNEQFF,TGCAGCGTTGACGGGACTAGCGGCTACAATGAGCAGTTCTTC
TRBD2,TRBV5-4,TRBJ2-2,.,CASRSGTGLNTGELFF,TGTGCCAGCAGAAGCGGGACGGGTCTCAACACCGGGGAGCTGTTTTTT
TRBD1,TRBV27,TRBJ1-4,.,CASSNRGGNEKLFF,TGTGCCAGCAGCAACAGGGGTGGTAATGAAAAACTGTTTTTT
TRBD2,TRBV28,TRBJ2-5,.,CASSSLLAGKETQYF,TGTGCCAGCAGTTCCCTACTAGCGGGAAAAGAGACCCAGTACTTC
TRBD2,TRBV28,TRBJ2-1,.,CASSLTGTRLYNEQFF,TGTGCCAGCAGTCTCACCGGGACTAGGCTATACAATGAGCAGTTCTTC
.,TRBV6-1,TRBJ2-1,once,CASSEMRLQFF,TGTGCCAGCAGTGAAATGCGGCTGCAGTTCTTC
.,TRBV5-5,TRBJ1-1,few,CASSLQLNTEAFF,TGTGCCAGCAGCTTGCAGTTGAACACTGAAGCTTTCTTT
TRBD1,TRBV7-8,TRBJ1-5,few,CASSPRGTGNNQPQHF,TGTGCCAGCAGCCCCCGGGGGACAGGGAACAATCAGCCCCAGCATTTT
.,TRBV6-5,TRBJ2-3,.,CASSSLLEGTDTQYF,TGTGCCAGCAGTTCCCTACTAGAAGGTACAGATACGCAGTATTTT
.,TRBV29-1,TRBJ2-7,.,CSVGGGHYYEQYF,TGCAGCGTTGGAGGCGGACACTACTACGAGCAGTACTTC
TRBD2,TRBV30,TRBJ2-7,.,CAGGASGSDEQYF,TGTGCCGGGGGGGCTAGCGGGAGCGACGAGCAGTACTTC
.,TRBV2,TRBJ1-6,.,CASRTETALNSPLHF,TGTGCCAGTAGGACCGAGACAGCGCTAAATTCACCCCTCCACTTT
TRBD2,TRBV4-3,TRBJ2-1,.,CASSQRTSGSNEQFF,TGCGCCAGCAGCCAAAGGACTAGCGGGAGCAATGAGCAGTTCTTC
TRBD1,TRBV19,TRBJ2-5,.,CASTPSHTGQGGETQYF,TGTGCCAGTACCCCTAGTCACACGGGACAGGGAGGAGAGACCCAGTACTTC
TRBD2,TRBV7-2,TRBJ2-6,.,CASSASGRAAGANVLTF,TGTGCCAGCAGCGCTAGCGGGAGGGCCGCTGGGGCCAACGTCCTGACTTTC
.,TRBV19,TRBJ2-3,.,CASSFLGVDPDTQYF,TGTGCCAGTAGCTTCCTCGGGGTAGATCCAGATACGCAGTATTTT
TRBD1,TRBV5-1,TRBJ2-1,.,CASSSRTGRSYNEQFF,TGCGCCAGCAGCTCCAGGACAGGACGCTCCTACAATGAGCAGTTCTTC
.,TRBV10-3,TRBJ1-1,.,CAISTTGLGAEAFF,TGTGCCATCAGCACAACAGGGTTGGGAGCTGAAGCTTTCTTT
.,TRBV5-6,TRBJ1-5,.,CASSFRGLTADQPQHF,TGTGCCAGCAGCTTCCGAGGATTGACAGCAGATCAGCCCCAGCATTTT
.,TRBV27,TRBJ2-3,.,CASSVGGGAPAQYF,TGTGCCAGCAGTGTAGGAGGCGGGGCCCCGGCGCAGTATTTT
.,TRBV5-1,TRBJ1-1,.,CASGKGLNTEAFF,TGCGCCAGCGGGAAGGGGTTGAACACTGAAGCTTTCTTT
TRBD2,TRBV28,TRBJ2-7,.,CASSLLGGSSYEQYF,TGTGCCAGCAGTTTATTAGGCGGGAGCTCCTACGAGCAGTACTTC
TRBD1,TRBV19,TRBJ1-1,.,CASRKQGANTEAFF,TGTGCCAGTAGAAAGCAGGGGGCGAACACTGAAGCTTTCTTT
TRBD2,TRBV5-6,TRBJ2-4,.,CASRKRASGSRAKNIQYF,TGTGCCAGCAGGAAGAGGGCTAGCGGGAGTCGGGCCAAAAACATTCAGTACTTC
TRBD2,TRBV4-1,TRBJ2-5,.,CASSPSSGRETQYF,TGCGCCAGCAGCCCTTCTAGCGGACGGGAGACCCAGTACTTC
.,TRBV10-3,TRBJ2-5,.,CAISESAAGETQYF,TGTGCCATCAGTGAGTCTGCGGCGGGAGAGACCCAGTACTTC
.,TRBV7-8,TRBJ2-7,.,CASSPYPGGGDYYEQYF,TGTGCCAGCAGCCCGTACCCTGGCGGCGGGGATTACTACGAGCAGTACTTC
.,TRBV5-1,TRBJ2-1,few,CASSLTGRPPYNEQFF,TGCGCCAGCAGCCTCACAGGGCGACCCCCTTACAATGAGCAGTTCTTC
TRBD2,TRBV5-1,TRBJ2-1,.,CASSSTSGTSYNEQFF,TGCGCCAGCAGCTCGACTAGCGGAACCTCCTACAATGAGCAGTTCTTC
.,TRBV7-3,TRBJ2-5,once,CASSLTGGQRLEETQYF,TGTGCCAGCAGCTTAACGGGGGGACAGAGGTTGGAAGAGACCCAGTACTTC
.,TRBV4-2,TRBJ1-1,.,CASSQGGGAFF,TGTGCCAGCAGCCAAGGAGGGGGAGCTTTCTTT
TRBD2,TRBV7-9,TRBJ2-2,.,CASSFPGTRATGELFF,TGTGCCAGCAGCTTTCCCGGGACTAGGGCCACCGGGGAGCTGTTTTTT
TRBD2,TRBV28,TRBJ2-1,.,CASPKTLGGGLDEQFF,TGTGCCAGCCCTAAGACCCTGGGGGGAGGGCTCGATGAGCAGTTCTTC
TRBD2,TRBV19,TRBJ2-4,.,CASSTGTSGRGGIQYF,TGTGCCAGTAGTACCGGGACTAGCGGGAGGGGAGGGATTCAGTACTTC
.,TRBV5-4,TRBJ1-1,.,CASSFWVGTGDTEAFF,TGTGCCAGCAGCTTCTGGGTCGGGACGGGGGACACTGAAGCTTTCTTT
.,TRBV19,TRBJ1-5,many,CASRGGQGGNQPQHF,TGTGCCAGTAGGGGGGGGCAGGGAGGAAATCAGCCCCAGCATTTT
.,TRBV9,TRBJ2-3,.,CASSPRDTQYF,TGTGCCAGCAGCCCCCGAGATACGCAGTATTTT
TRBD2,TRBV20-1,TRBJ2-3,.,CSASPPSGSGFFPDTQYF,TGCAGTGCTAGTCCCCCTAGCGGGAGCGGTTTCTTCCCAGATACGCAGTATTTT
TRBD1,TRBV25-1,TRBJ2-7,.,CASSAFGAGGFNEQYF,TGTGCCAGCAGTGCCTTTGGGGCAGGGGGCTTCAACGAGCAGTACTTC
TRBD1,TRBV5-1,TRBJ2-2,.,CASSTGQDTGELFF,TGCGCCAGCAGCACAGGACAGGACACCGGGGAGCTGTTTTTT
TRBD1,TRBV2,TRBJ1-5,few,CASISDRGNQPQHF,TGTGCCAGCATCTCGGACAGGGGCAATCAGCCCCAGCATTTT
.,TRBV5-1,TRBJ2-7,.,CASSFSVAYEQYF,TGCGCCAGCAGCTTCTCAGTGGCCTACGAGCAGTACTTC